The rows below give T cell receptor beta chains drawn from one sample of a study of blood T cell repertoires in COVID-19. Some clones are missing from TCRdb's copy, which holds only in-frame ones; the method was immunoSEQ multiplex PCR. The table lists roughly 45,000 clones, 75% to 90% of them singletons. Sequencing used peripheral blood. These receptors all stem from a man aged 60 to 69 with active COVID-19. Both conserved end residues are part of each CDR3. The D gene is left open where the match is weak. Only part of the rows carry a size: once, few, many, or a class if the clone is expanded.

D gene	V gene	clone size	J gene	CDR3 DNA	CDR3 protein
.	TRBV2	.	TRBJ2-6	TGTGCCAGCAAAGTAAACAGGGCCGGGGCCAACGTCCTGACTTTC	CASKVNRAGANVLTF
TRBD2	TRBV5-1	.	TRBJ2-1	TGCGCCAGCAGCTTAACACACGGGGCGGGAGAAAATGAGCAGTTCTTC	CASSLTHGAGENEQFF
TRBD1	TRBV7-2	.	TRBJ2-7	TGTGCCAGCAGGTCCGTGGGGACAGATAACGAGCAGTACTTC	CASRSVGTDNEQYF
TRBD1	TRBV7-3	few	TRBJ2-1	TGTGCCAGCAGCTACGGACAGGGGATCTACAATGAGCAGTTCTTC	CASSYGQGIYNEQFF
.	TRBV5-1	few	TRBJ2-7	TGCGCCAGCAGCTTGGCCCCCGGGTCGAGCTACGAGCAGTACTTC	CASSLAPGSSYEQYF
TRBD1	TRBV2	.	TRBJ2-5	TGTGCCAGCAGTGCCCCTGGACAGGCCCGGGAGACCCAGTACTTC	CASSAPGQARETQYF
.	TRBV28	.	TRBJ2-3	TGTGCCAGCAGTTTAAGGCGGGAGAGGGGGACGCAGTATTTT	CASSLRRERGTQYF
.	TRBV19	.	TRBJ1-1	TGTGCCAGTAGTATGGGCGGGTCGCCCACTGAAGCTTTCTTT	CASSMGGSPTEAFF
TRBD1	TRBV2	.	TRBJ2-4	TGTGCCAGTTCTTTAATACAGGGGATGAGAAACATTCAGTACTTC	CASSLIQGMRNIQYF
.	TRBV7-2	once	TRBJ1-2	TGTGCCAGCAGCCTTCCACATACCCCTTATGGCTACACCTTC	CASSLPHTPYGYTF
TRBD1	TRBV18	.	TRBJ2-1	TGTGCCAGCTCAACAGGGGCCTACAATGAGCAGTTCTTC	CASSTGAYNEQFF
.	TRBV5-1	.	TRBJ2-7	TGCGCCAGCAGCGAAAAGACTATTGCCGAGCAGTACTTC	CASSEKTIAEQYF
TRBD2	TRBV28	.	TRBJ2-3	TGTGCCAGCAGCCATCCGGGACTAGCGGGCCGCACAGATACGCAGTATTTT	CASSHPGLAGRTDTQYF
TRBD2	TRBV20-1	.	TRBJ2-1	TGCAGTGCTAGTCCTAGCGGGAGGGCTGTCTACAATGAGCAGTTCTTC	CSASPSGRAVYNEQFF
TRBD2	TRBV10-3	.	TRBJ2-1	TGTGCCATCACAACTAGCGGAATTAATGAGCAGTTCTTC	CAITTSGINEQFF
TRBD1	TRBV6-1	.	TRBJ2-7	TGTGCCAGCAGTGATGGGGGGACAGGGAGCCACGAGCAGTACTTC	CASSDGGTGSHEQYF
TRBD2	TRBV2	.	TRBJ2-5	TGTGCCAGCAATCCGGGACTAGAAGAGACCCAGTACTTC	CASNPGLEETQYF
TRBD1	TRBV30	.	TRBJ1-6	TGTGCCTGGATCCATTCGGGACAGGGATATTATAATTCACCCCTCCACTTT	CAWIHSGQGYYNSPLHF
.	TRBV6-6	.	TRBJ1-1	TGTGCCAGCAGGTATCAGGGGTCAACTGAAGCTTTCTTT	CASRYQGSTEAFF
TRBD2	TRBV25-1	.	TRBJ2-3	TGTGCCAGCAGTGATGGAGCGGGAGTGTCGAGTATTATAGATACGCAGTATTTT	CASSDGAGVSSIIDTQYF
TRBD2	TRBV5-1	.	TRBJ2-2	TGCGCCAGCAGCCCAGCGGGAGAAGTGGGCGGGGAGCTGTTTTTT	CASSPAGEVGGELFF
TRBD1	TRBV24-1	.	TRBJ2-2	TGTGCCACCAGTGATTTCAACAGGGGAACCGGGGAGCTGTTTTTT	CATSDFNRGTGELFF
TRBD1	TRBV20-1	.	TRBJ1-1	TGCAGTGCTATACAGGGGGTACAAGCTTTCTTT	CSAIQGVQAFF
.	TRBV10-3	.	TRBJ2-1	TGTGCCATCAGTGAGTCAGCGAGTGAGCAGTTCTTC	CAISESASEQFF
TRBD1	TRBV24-1	.	TRBJ2-1	TGTGCCACCAGTGATTGGGCGGCCTACAGGGGTGAGCAGTTCTTC	CATSDWAAYRGEQFF